This TCR beta chain was found in a study of T cell changes during pregnancy in multiple sclerosis. Profiled with immunoSEQ multiplex PCR; TCRdb holds only in-frame clones, not every one. The repertoire has about 64,000 clones, over 95% of them found once; the top ten carry under 2.5%. The CDR3 loop spans 16 amino acids. CDR1 is SGDLS and CDR2 is YYNGEE in the germline V gene. V lost 4 bases to trimming and J lost 3 bases; unmatched junction nucleotides: 8. The chain combines TRBV9 with TRBJ2-2; 8 bases are a match to TRBD1. The source was CD8+ T cells from peripheral blood mononuclear cells, collected after pregnancy. The source of this sequence is a female donor with multiple sclerosis, enrolled in a pregnancy study. The CDR3 DNA sequence: TGTGCCAGCAGCAGGCTGACAGGGGATGACACCGGGGAGCTGTTTTTT. Its protein product is CASSRLTGDDTGELFF.